A single sample is the source of the 26 T cell receptor beta chains below, sequenced in a study of Tregs in tolerant kidney transplant recipients. TCRdb's table, derived via immunoSEQ multiplex PCR, lists solely in-frame clones and lacks some. This table has 80,000 to 90,000 clones, around nine tenths appearing once. The sequencing input was CD8+ T cells from blood. The receptors here all came from a human donor in good health.

The chain recombines TRBV19 with TRBJ2-7; D could derive from TRBD1 or TRBD2 (5 bases each). The germline V gene encodes CDR1 LNHDA and CDR2 SQIVND (reference sequence). The CDR3 is 15 residues long. The germline V and J ends were trimmed by 5 bases and 1 base, with 15 bases remaining between them. CDR3 bases: TGTGCCAGTAGTGAGGGGAACTGGCCTTCCTACGAGCAGTACTTC. This encodes CASSEGNWPSYEQYF.

The chain joins TRBV4-2 to TRBJ2-7, with D possibly TRBD1 on 6 matching bases. Germline CDR1 LGHNA, CDR2 YNFKEQ. The CDR3 is 15 residues long. Trimming took off 1 base at V and 2 bases at J, with 12 bases between the two ends. CDR3 region: CASSQGVRGAYEQYF. The CDR3 DNA follows: TGTGCCAGCAGCCAAGGGGTCAGGGGCGCCTACGAGCAGTACTTC.

This sequence joins TRBV27 and TRBJ1-5; D may be TRBD1 (6 bases). Germline lookup yields CDR1 MNHEY and CDR2 SMNVEV (reference sequence). Between the trimmed V and J ends, which lost 3 bases and 6 bases, there was a span of 9 bases. This CDR3 is built from 13 residues. The chain's CDR3 is CASSFRGLQPQHF. The CDR3 coding sequence is TGTGCCAGCAGTTTCCGGGGGCTTCAGCCCCAGCATTTT.

The V gene is TRBV9, the J gene TRBJ2-7; D is possibly TRBD1 (6 bases). With 0 bases removed from V and 2 bases from J, the gap between germline ends came to 9 bases. Germline V gene lookup returns CDR1 SGDLS and CDR2 YYNGEE. The CDR3 spans 14 residues. The CDR3 loop reads CASSVAGDTYEQYF. Here the CDR3 DNA reads TGTGCCAGCAGCGTAGCAGGGGACACCTACGAGCAGTACTTC.

V is TRBV11-3 and J is TRBJ2-7; the match to TRBD2 covers 9 bases. V lost 1 base, J lost 0 bases, and 10 bases stayed unmatched. Germline loops: CDR1 SGHNT, CDR2 YENEEA. The CDR3 has 18 residues. The DNA of the CDR3 is TGTGCCAGCAGCTTAGCGTGTAGCGGGAGACCCTTCTCCTACGAGCAGTACTTC. Its protein product is CASSLACSGRPFSYEQYF.

V usage is TRBV30 and J usage is TRBJ2-5; TRBD1 aligns across 8 bases. The germline CDR1 and CDR2 sequences are GTSNPN and SVGIG (reference sequence). CDR3 length: 14 amino acids. V lost 5 bases and J lost 5; bases outside the gene matches: 10. CDR3 sequence reads: CAWDRTGLGETQYF. CDR3 nucleotide sequence: TGTGCCTGGGACCGGACAGGGCTGGGGGAGACCCAGTACTTC.

This chain connects TRBV6-4 to TRBJ1-6, with 8 bases aligning to TRBD1. The ends lost 7 bases at V and 9 bases at J; junction bases unmatched: 8. The CDR3 runs to 14 residues. Germline-derived CDR1 and CDR2 are MRHNA and SNTAGT. The CDR3 nucleotides read TGTGCCAGCAATACAGGGGGAATAGGTTCACCCCTCCACTTT. Amino acids: CASNTGGIGSPLHF.

CDR3 nucleotides: TGTGCCAGCAGCCAAGATCCCGGGACAGGGGGTTTCTATGAGCAGTTCTTC. It specifies CASSQDPGTGGFYEQFF. The chain couples TRBV4-2 to TRBJ2-1, with 11 nucleotides matching TRBD1. This CDR3 spans 17 amino acids. Unmatched junction bases numbered 9, after V lost 0 bases and J lost 8 bases. The germline V gene encodes CDR1 LGHNA and CDR2 YNFKEQ.

The V gene is TRBV19, the J gene TRBJ2-7; the D gene could be TRBD1 or TRBD2 (5 bases each). The length of the CDR3 is 14 residues. The V end lost 6 bases, the J end lost 6 bases, and 18 bases lay between the germline ends. Germline V gene data show CDR1 as LNHDA and CDR2 as SQIVND (reference sequence). The CDR3 DNA sequence: TGTGCCAGTAGGGTGTCTGCTGGGGGATTCGAGCAGTACTTC. Translating it yields CASRVSAGGFEQYF.

This rearrangement joins TRBV27 to TRBJ2-7; 7 nucleotides line up with TRBD2. Germline CDR1 and CDR2: MNHEY and SMNVEV (reference sequence). This CDR3 region has 15 residues. Losses at the gene ends were 7 bases for V and 3 bases for J; bases not matched to a gene: 12. CDR3 nucleotide sequence: TGTGCCAGCACCTTTAGGGCTAGCGGCCACTACGAGCAGTACTTC. Translated: CASTFRASGHYEQYF.

The rearrangement joins TRBV6-5 to TRBJ1-1; D is unclear. Looked up from germline, CDR1 is MNHEY and CDR2 is SVGAGI. The V gene lost 1 base and the J gene lost 1 base, with 4 bases spanning the gap. This CDR3 spans 13 amino acids. The CDR3 region has the DNA TGTGCCAGCAGTTACTTCAGGAACACTGAAGCTTTCTTT. Translated: CASSYFRNTEAFF.

The chain carries TRBV18 and TRBJ2-3; no firm D call. The CDR3 totals 14 residues. V was shortened by 3 bases and J by 6 bases, with 13 bases between the two germline ends. Germline-derived CDR1 and CDR2 are KGHSH and LQKENI. As DNA, the CDR3 is TGTGCCAGCTCACCCCTTACGGAGATGGATACGCAGTATTTT. It is translated as CASSPLTEMDTQYF.

The table lists this clone with a few counts. Additional DNA sequences in this sample encode the identical CDR3. This chain uses TRBV6-4 with TRBJ2-1, with 14 bases aligning to TRBD2. Germline V gene lookup returns CDR1 MRHNA and CDR2 SNTAGT. V dropped 2 bases and J dropped 7; count of bases not matched to a gene: 1. CDR3 length: 15 amino acids. CDR3 residues: CASSDGTSGGNEQFF. DNA of the CDR3: TGTGCCAGCAGTGACGGGACTAGCGGGGGTAATGAGCAGTTCTTC.

The chain carries TRBV27 and TRBJ1-1; D gene ambiguous. The CDR3 contains 12 residues. V was clipped by 7 bases and J by 4 bases, with 10 bases between them. Per the germline V gene, CDR1 is MNHEY and CDR2 is SMNVEV (reference sequence). The CDR3 region is CASTGQSTEAFF. The CDR3 region has the DNA TGTGCCAGCACAGGCCAGAGCACTGAAGCTTTCTTT.

This clone was counted once. The rearrangement links TRBV30 to TRBJ1-1; tentative D call: TRBD1 (5 bases). The germline V gene has CDR1 GTSNPN and CDR2 SVGIG (reference sequence). The V end was cut by 6 bases, the J end by 8 bases, with 19 bases between. This CDR3 contains 13 residues. CDR3 DNA: TGTGCCTGTAAAGGACTGGGGCCTAGGGAAGCTTTCTTT. Protein sequence: CACKGLGPREAFF.

The chain couples TRBV5-1 to TRBJ2-1; 7 bases fit TRBD1. Germline lookup yields CDR1 SGHRS and CDR2 YFSETQ. This CDR3 has 14 residues. J lost 10 bases, V lost 3 bases, and 10 bases had no gene match. The CDR3 DNA follows: TGCGCCAGCAGCTCACCGCGACAGGGACCCGAGCAGTTCTTC. This gives the protein CASSSPRQGPEQFF.

The chain joins TRBV2 to TRBJ2-3; no reliable D call. With 11 bases removed from V and 2 bases from J, the gap between germline ends came to 14 bases. CDR3 size: 13 residues. From germline, CDR1 is SNHLY and CDR2 FYNNEI. The CDR3 sequence is CALSSLNTDTQYF. The CDR3 region has the DNA TGTGCCCTGTCATCTCTGAACACAGATACGCAGTATTTT. Full variable domain (rest looked up from reference TRBV2 and TRBJ2-3): EPEVTQTPSHQVTQMGQEVILRCVPISNHLYFYWYRQILGQKVEFLVSFYNNEISEKSEIFDDQFSVERPDGSNFTLKIRSTKLEDSAMYFCALSSLNTDTQYFGPGTRLTVL.

The V and J genes are TRBV9 and TRBJ2-7; 9 bases agree with TRBD1. The V gene's germline CDR1 is SGDLS and CDR2 YYNGEE. Trimming at V came to 2 bases and at J to 1 base, leaving 4 bases not matched to a gene. CDR3 size: 15 residues. The CDR3 DNA reads as TGTGCCAGCAGCGTGTCCGGGACAGGGTCCTACGAGCAGTACTTC. As protein: CASSVSGTGSYEQYF.

The chain carries TRBV5-8 and TRBJ2-3, with D tentatively TRBD2 (6 bases). Trimming cost V 3 bases and J 3 bases, with 8 bases left between them. CDR1 and CDR2 (germline): SGHTS, YDEGEE. This CDR3 spans 13 amino acids. The CDR3 DNA sequence: TGTGCCAGCAGCTCGACTAGTACAGATACGCAGTATTTT. Translation: CASSSTSTDTQYF.

This chain joins TRBV4-2 and TRBJ2-7, with D possibly TRBD1 on 6 matching bases. This CDR3 region has 14 residues. V lost 5 bases, J lost 0 bases, and 11 bases lay in between. Germline CDR1 reads LGHNA; CDR2 reads YNFKEQ. CDR3 bases: TGTGCCAGCAGCTTGGGGGCAGTCTCCTACGAGCAGTACTTC. Residues: CASSLGAVSYEQYF.

The CDR3: CATSRDIGRGYTF. In DNA form, the CDR3 reads TGTGCCACCAGCAGAGATATAGGTCGTGGCTACACCTTC. The chain joins TRBV15 to TRBJ1-2; D is ambiguous. The CDR3 loop spans 13 amino acids. Germline V CDR1 and CDR2: LNHNV, YYDKDF (reference sequence). V lost 0 bases and J lost 7, with 9 bases in between. Full variable domain (missing parts from reference TRBV15 and TRBJ1-2): DAMVIQNPRYQVTQFGKPVTLSCSQTLNHNVMYWYQQKSSQAPKLLFHYYDKDFNNEADTPDNFQSRRPNTSFCFLDIRSPGLGDTAMYLCATSRDIGRGYTFGSGTRLTVV.

The V and J genes are TRBV6-5 and TRBJ1-6; no reliable D call. Trimming took off 7 bases at V and 7 bases at J, with 17 bases between the two ends. Germline CDR1 and CDR2: MNHEY and SVGAGI. This CDR3 comprises 15 residues. The CDR3 is CASTSPQGMNSPLHF. CDR3 coding DNA: TGTGCCAGCACCTCCCCCCAAGGGATGAATTCACCCCTCCACTTT.

The gene calls are TRBV13 and TRBJ1-1; TRBD1 might be the D (6 bases). CDR1 and CDR2 (germline): PRHDT, FYEKMQ (reference sequence). V lost 4 bases to trimming and J lost 7 bases, with 16 bases between them. CDR3 size: 14 residues. The CDR3 region is CASSYRLGAGEAFF. CDR3 coding DNA: TGTGCCAGCAGCTACCGTCTGGGGGCTGGTGAAGCTTTCTTT.

The chain employs TRBV5-4 and TRBJ2-1; D is ambiguous. The germline V gene has CDR1 SGHNT and CDR2 YYREEE (reference sequence). Trimming shortened V by 4 bases and J by 1 base, and 12 bases separated the two germline ends. This CDR3 contains 15 residues. CDR3 protein: CASSQVAVSYNEQFF. CDR3 nucleotide sequence: TGTGCCAGCAGCCAAGTGGCGGTGTCCTACAATGAGCAGTTCTTC.

The chain uses TRBV5-1 and TRBJ1-4, with TRBD1 matching 8 bases. Germline V gene lookup returns CDR1 SGHRS and CDR2 YFSETQ. The CDR3 contains 14 residues. The V and J ends lost 5 bases and 11 bases, in that order; junction bases with no gene match: 11. The CDR3 DNA is TGCGCCAGCAGTATACAGGGGGAGACGGGGAAACTGTTTTTT. The encoded protein is CASSIQGETGKLFF.

This chain connects TRBV27 to TRBJ1-5; a weak D match, TRBD1 (6 bases). The CDR3 extends over 15 amino acids. Trimming pared 2 bases from V and 7 bases from J, leaving 15 bases between. Germline V lookup: CDR1 MNHEY, CDR2 SMNVEV (reference sequence). This CDR3 is CASSLGSGVGQPQHF. CDR3 bases: TGTGCCAGCAGTTTAGGGTCAGGGGTAGGACAGCCCCAGCATTTT.